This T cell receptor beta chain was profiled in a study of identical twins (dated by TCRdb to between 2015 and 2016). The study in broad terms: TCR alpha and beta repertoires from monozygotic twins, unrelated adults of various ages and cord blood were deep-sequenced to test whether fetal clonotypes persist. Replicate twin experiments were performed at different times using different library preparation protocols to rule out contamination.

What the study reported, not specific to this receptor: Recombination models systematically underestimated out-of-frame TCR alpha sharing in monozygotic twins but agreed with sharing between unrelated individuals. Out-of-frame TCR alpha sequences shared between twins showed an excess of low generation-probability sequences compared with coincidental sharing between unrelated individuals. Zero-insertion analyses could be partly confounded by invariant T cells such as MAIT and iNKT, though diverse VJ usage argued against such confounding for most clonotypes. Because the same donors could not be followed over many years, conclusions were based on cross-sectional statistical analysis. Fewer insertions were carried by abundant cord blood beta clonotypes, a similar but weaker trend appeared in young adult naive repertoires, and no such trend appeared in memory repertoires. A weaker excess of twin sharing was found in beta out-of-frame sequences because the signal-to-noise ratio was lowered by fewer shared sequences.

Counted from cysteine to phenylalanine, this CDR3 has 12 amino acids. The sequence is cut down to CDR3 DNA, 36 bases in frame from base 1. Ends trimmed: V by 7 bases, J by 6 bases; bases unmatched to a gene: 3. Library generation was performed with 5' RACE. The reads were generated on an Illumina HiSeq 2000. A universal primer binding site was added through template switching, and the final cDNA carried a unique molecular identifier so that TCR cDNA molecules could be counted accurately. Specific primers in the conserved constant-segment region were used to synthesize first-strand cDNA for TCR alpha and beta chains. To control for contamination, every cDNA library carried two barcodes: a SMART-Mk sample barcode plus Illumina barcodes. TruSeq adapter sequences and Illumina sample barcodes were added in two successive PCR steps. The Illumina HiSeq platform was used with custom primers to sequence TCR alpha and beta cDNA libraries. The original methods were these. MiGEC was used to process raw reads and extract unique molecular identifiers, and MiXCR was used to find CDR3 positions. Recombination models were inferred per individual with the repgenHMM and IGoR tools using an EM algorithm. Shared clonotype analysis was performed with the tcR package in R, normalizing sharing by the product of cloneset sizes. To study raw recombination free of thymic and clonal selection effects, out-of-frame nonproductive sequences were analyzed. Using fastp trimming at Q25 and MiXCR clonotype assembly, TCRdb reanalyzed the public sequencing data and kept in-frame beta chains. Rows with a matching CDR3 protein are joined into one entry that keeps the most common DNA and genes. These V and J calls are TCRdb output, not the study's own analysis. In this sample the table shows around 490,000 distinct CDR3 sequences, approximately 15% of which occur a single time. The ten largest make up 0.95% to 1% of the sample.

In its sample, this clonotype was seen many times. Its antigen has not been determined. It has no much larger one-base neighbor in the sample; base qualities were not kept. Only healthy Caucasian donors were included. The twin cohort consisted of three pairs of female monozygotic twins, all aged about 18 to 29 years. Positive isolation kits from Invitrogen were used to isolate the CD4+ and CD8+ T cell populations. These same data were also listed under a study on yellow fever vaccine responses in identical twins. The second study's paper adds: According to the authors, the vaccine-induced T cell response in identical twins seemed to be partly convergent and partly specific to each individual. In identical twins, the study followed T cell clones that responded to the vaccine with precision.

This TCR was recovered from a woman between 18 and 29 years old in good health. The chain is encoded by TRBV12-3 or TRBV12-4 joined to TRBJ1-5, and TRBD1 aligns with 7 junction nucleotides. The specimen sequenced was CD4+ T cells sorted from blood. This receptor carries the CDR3 CASKTGAQPQHF. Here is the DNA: TGTGCCAGCAAAACAGGGGCTCAGCCCCAGCATTTT.